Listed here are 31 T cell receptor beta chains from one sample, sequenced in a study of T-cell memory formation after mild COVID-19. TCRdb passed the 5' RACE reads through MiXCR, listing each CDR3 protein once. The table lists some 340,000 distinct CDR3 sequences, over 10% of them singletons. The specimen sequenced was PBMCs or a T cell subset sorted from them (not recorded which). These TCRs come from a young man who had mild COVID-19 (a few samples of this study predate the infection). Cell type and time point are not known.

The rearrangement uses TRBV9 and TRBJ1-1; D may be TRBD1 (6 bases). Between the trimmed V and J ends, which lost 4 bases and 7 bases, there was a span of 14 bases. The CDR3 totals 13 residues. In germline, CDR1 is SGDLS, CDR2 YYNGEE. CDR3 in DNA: TGTGCCAGCAGCCCCACAGGGAGGAGTGAAGCTTTCTTT. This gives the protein CASSPTGRSEAFF.

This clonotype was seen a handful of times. DNA of the CDR3: TGTGCCAGCAGCCTCCGGACAGGGGGCAAAAGGAATAATTCACCCCTCCACTTT. This encodes CASSLRTGGKRNNSPLHF. The V call is TRBV12-3 or TRBV12-4, the J call TRBJ1-6, with 11 bases identical to TRBD1. The CDR3 sequence is 18 residues long. The ends lost 6 bases at V and 5 bases at J; junction bases unmatched: 12.

CDR3 protein: CSAPRPGAGEQFF. The CDR3 nucleotides are TGCAGTGCGCCGAGACCTGGGGCGGGAGAGCAGTTCTTC. This sequence joins TRBV20-1 and TRBJ2-1; a weak D match, TRBD2 (6 bases). The CDR3 is 13 residues long. The V end lost 6 bases, the J end lost 10 bases, and 19 bases lay between the germline ends. Germline CDR1 DFQATT, CDR2 SNEGSKA (reference sequence).

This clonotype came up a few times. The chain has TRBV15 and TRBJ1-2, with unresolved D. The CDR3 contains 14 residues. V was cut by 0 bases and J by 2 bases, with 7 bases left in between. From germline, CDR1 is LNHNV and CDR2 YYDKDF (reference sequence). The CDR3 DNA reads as TGTGCCACCAGCAGAGATTTCGGCAACTATGGCTACACCTTC. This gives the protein CATSRDFGNYGYTF.

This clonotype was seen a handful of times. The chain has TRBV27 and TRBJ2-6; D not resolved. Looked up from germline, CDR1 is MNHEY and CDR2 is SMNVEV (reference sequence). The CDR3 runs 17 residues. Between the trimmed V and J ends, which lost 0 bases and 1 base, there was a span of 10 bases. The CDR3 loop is CASSLSIRDSGANVLTF. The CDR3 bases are TGTGCCAGCAGTTTATCGATCAGAGATTCTGGGGCCAACGTCCTGACTTTC.

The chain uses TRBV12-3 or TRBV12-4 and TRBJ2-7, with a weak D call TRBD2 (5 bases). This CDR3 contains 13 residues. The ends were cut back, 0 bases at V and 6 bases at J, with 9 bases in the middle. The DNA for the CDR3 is TGTGCCAGCAGTTTAGCGGGAGCTTTCGAGCAGTACTTC. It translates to CASSLAGAFEQYF.

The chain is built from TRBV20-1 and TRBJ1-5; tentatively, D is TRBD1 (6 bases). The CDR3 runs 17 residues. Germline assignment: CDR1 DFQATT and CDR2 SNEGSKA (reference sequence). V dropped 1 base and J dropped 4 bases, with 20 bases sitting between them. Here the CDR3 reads CSARGWQGQPGNQPQHF. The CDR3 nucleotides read TGCAGTGCTAGAGGCTGGCAGGGGCAACCCGGGAATCAGCCCCAGCATTTT.

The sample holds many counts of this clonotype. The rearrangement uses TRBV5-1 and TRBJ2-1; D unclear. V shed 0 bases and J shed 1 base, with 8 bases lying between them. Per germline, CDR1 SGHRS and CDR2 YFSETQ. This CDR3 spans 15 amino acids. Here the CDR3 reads CASSLESRSYNEQFF. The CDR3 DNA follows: TGCGCCAGCAGCTTGGAGTCCAGGTCCTACAATGAGCAGTTCTTC.

CDR3 DNA: TGTGCCAGCAGCCTTGGGGCCCAGAACATTCAGTACTTC. It encodes CASSLGAQNIQYF. This chain uses TRBV7-3 with TRBJ2-4, with D maybe TRBD1 (5 bases). V gave up 5 bases and J gave up 7 bases, with 12 bases separating them. Germline V gene sequence: CDR1 SGHTA, CDR2 FQGTGA. CDR3 size: 13 residues.

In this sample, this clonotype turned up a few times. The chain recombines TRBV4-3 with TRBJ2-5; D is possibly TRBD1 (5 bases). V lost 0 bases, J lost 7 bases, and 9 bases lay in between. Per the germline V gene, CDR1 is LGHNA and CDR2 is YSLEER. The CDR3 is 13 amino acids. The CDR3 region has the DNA TGCGCCAGCAGCCAAGACAGGGAAGGGACCCAGTACTTC. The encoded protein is CASSQDREGTQYF.

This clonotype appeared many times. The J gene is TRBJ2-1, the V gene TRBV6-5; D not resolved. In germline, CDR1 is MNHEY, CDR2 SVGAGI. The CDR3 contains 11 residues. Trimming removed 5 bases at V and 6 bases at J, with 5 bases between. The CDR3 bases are TGTGCCAGCAGTAAGTCCAATGAGCAGTTCTTC. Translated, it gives CASSKSNEQFF.

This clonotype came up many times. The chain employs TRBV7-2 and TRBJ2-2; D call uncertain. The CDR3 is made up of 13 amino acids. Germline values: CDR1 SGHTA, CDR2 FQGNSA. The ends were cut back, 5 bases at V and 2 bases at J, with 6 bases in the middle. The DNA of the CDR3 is TGTGCCAGCAGCCTCATTAACACCGGGGAGCTGTTTTTT. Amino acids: CASSLINTGELFF. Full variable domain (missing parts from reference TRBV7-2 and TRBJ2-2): GAGVSQSPSNKVTEKGKDVELRCDPISGHTALYWYRQSLGQGLEFLIYFQGNSAPDKSGLPSDRFSAERTGGSVSTLTIQRTQQEDSAVYLCASSLINTGELFFGEGSRLTVL.

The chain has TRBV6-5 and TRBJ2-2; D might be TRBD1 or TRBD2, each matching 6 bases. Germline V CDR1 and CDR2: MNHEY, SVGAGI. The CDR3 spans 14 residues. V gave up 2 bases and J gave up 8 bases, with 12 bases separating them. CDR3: CASSYGGGLGELFF. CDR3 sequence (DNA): TGTGCCAGCAGTTACGGTGGGGGGCTTGGGGAGCTGTTTTTT.

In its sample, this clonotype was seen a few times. The CDR3 loop is CASSVASESSYEQYF. CDR3 sequence (DNA): TGTGCCAGCAGCGTAGCTTCAGAGAGCTCCTACGAGCAGTACTTC. The rearrangement links TRBV9 to TRBJ2-7; D not certain. Germline V gene sequence: CDR1 SGDLS, CDR2 YYNGEE. The V gene lost 0 bases and the J gene lost 0 bases, with 10 bases spanning the gap. The CDR3 loop spans 15 amino acids.

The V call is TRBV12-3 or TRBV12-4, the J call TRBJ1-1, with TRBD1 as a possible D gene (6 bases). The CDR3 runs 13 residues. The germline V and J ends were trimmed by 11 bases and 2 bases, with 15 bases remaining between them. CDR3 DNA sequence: TGTGCCGGGGGGGGCGGTGGAAACACTGAAGCTTTCTTT. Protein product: CAGGGGGNTEAFF.

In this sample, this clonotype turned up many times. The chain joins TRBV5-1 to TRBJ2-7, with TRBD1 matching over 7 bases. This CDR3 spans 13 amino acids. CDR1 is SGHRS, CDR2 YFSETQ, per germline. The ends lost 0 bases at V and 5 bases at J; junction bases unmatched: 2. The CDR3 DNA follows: TGCGCCAGCAGCTTGGGACAGGGTAACGAGCAGTACTTC. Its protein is CASSLGQGNEQYF.

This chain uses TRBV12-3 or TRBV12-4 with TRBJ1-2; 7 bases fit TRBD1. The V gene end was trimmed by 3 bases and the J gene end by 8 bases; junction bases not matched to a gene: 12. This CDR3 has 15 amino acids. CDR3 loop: CASSFTTGHGGGYTF. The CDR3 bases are TGTGCCAGCAGTTTTACGACAGGGCACGGGGGAGGCTACACCTTC.

The CDR3 here is CASSQETGNYGYTF. DNA of the CDR3: TGCGCCAGCAGCCAAGAGACGGGTAACTATGGCTACACCTTC. The V and J genes are TRBV4-3 and TRBJ1-2; D is unclear. Germline V lookup: CDR1 LGHNA, CDR2 YSLEER. The CDR3 contains 14 residues. Trimming cost V 0 bases and J 1 base, with 6 bases left between them.

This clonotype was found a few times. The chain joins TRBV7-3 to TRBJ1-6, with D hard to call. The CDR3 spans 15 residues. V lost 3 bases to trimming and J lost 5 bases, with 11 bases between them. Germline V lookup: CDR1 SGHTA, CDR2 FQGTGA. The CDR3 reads CASSLIGKDNSPLHF. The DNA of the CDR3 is TGTGCCAGCAGCTTGATCGGAAAAGATAATTCACCCCTCCACTTT.

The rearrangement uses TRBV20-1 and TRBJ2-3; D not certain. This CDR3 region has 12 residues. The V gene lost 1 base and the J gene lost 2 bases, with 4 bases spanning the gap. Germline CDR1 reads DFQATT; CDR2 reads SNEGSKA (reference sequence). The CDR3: CSARVTTDTQYF. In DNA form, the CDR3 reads TGCAGTGCTAGAGTTACCACAGATACGCAGTATTTT.

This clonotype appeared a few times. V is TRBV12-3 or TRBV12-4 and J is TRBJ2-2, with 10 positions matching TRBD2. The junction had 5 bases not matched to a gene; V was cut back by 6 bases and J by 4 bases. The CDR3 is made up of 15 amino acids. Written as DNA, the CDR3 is TGTGCCAGCAGGGGACTAGCGAGGGGCACCGGGGAGCTGTTTTTT. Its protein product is CASRGLARGTGELFF.

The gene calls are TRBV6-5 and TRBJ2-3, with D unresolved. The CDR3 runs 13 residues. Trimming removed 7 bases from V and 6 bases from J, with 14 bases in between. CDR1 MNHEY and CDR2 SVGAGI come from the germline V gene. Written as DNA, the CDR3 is TGTGCCAGCACCACCCAGGTGGGGGATACGCAGTATTTT. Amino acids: CASTTQVGDTQYF.

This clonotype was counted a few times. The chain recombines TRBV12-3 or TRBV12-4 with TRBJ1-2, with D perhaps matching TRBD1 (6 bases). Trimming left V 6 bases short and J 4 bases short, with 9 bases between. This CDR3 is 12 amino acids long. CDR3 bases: TGTGCCAGCAGCCGGGACATCTATGGCTACACCTTC. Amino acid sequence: CASSRDIYGYTF.

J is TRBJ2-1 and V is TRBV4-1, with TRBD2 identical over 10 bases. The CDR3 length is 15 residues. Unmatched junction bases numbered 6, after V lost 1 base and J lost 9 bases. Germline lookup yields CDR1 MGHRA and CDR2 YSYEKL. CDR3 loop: CASSQVAGGDSEQFF. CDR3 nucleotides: TGCGCCAGCAGCCAAGTAGCGGGGGGAGACAGTGAGCAGTTCTTC.

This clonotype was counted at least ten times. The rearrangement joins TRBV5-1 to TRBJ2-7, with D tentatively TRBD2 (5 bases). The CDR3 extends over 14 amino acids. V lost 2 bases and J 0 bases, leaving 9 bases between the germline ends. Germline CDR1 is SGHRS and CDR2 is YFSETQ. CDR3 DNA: TGCGCCAGCAGCTTAGCTAGCAACTCCTACGAGCAGTACTTC. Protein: CASSLASNSYEQYF.

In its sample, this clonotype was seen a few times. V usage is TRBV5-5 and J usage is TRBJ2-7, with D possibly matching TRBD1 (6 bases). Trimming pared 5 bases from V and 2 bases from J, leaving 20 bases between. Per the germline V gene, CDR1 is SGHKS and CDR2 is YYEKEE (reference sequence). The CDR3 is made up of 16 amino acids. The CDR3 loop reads CASRTGPGVLTYEQYV. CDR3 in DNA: TGTGCCAGCAGAACGGGGCCAGGGGTTCTGACCTACGAGCAGTACGTC.

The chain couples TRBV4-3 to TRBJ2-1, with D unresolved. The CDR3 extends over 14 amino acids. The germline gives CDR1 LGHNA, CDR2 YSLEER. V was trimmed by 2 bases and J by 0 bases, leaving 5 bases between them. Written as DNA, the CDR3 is TGCGCCAGCAGCCAAACAGACTCCTACAATGAGCAGTTCTTC. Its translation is CASSQTDSYNEQFF.

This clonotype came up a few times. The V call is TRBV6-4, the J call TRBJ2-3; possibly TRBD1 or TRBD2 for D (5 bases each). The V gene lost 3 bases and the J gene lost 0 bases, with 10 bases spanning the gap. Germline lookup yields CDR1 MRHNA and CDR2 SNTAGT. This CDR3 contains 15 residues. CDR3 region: CASSDGGMSTDTQYF. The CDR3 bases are TGTGCCAGCAGTGATGGGGGAATGAGCACAGATACGCAGTATTTT.

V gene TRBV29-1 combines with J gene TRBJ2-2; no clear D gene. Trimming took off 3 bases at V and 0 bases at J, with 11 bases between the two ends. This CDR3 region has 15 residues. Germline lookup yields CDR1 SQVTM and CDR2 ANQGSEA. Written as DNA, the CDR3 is TGCAGCGTTGAGGCCGGCGACGCGAACACCGGGGAGCTGTTTTTT. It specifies CSVEAGDANTGELFF.

As DNA, the CDR3 is TGTGCCAGCAGCCAAAGTGGACAGGGAGCCTCCTACGAGCAGTACTTC. Its protein is CASSQSGQGASYEQYF. V is TRBV4-2 and J is TRBJ2-7; 8 nucleotides match TRBD1. The CDR3 contains 16 residues. The germline gives CDR1 LGHNA, CDR2 YNFKEQ. V shed 2 bases, J shed 0 bases, and the junction held 6 bases outside the gene matches.

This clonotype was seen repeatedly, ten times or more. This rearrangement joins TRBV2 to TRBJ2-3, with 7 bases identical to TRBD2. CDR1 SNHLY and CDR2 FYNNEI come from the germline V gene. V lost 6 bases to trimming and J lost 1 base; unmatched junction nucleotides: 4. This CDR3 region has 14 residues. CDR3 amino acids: CASRPLAGTDTQYF. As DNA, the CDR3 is TGTGCCAGCAGGCCCCTAGCGGGCACAGATACGCAGTATTTT.